These 28 T cell receptor beta chains were all obtained from the same sample, sequenced in a study of T-cell memory formation after mild COVID-19 (dated by TCRdb to the early 2020s). The receptor library was made with 5' RACE. The run used an Illumina NovaSeq 6000. The public sequencing data were trimmed at Q25 with fastp and processed into clonotypes with MiXCR by TCRdb, which kept only in-frame beta chains. For every CDR3 protein sequence, its rows merge into one entry that carries the most common genes and DNA. The sample data list more than 35,000 distinct CDR3 sequences, and 5% to 7% of these were observed just once. Jointly, the top ten make up more than 0.7% of the sample. The specimen was PBMCs or a T cell subset sorted from them (not recorded which). The receptor set was obtained from an adult who had mild COVID-19 (a few samples of this study predate the infection). The sample titles of this study are shuffled in the database, so cell type and time point are left out.

The table lists this clonotype with many counts. The chain is built from TRBV7-9 and TRBJ2-7; tentative D call: TRBD1 (6 bases). CDR1 is SEHNR, CDR2 FQNEAQ, per germline (reference sequence). The length of the CDR3 is 13 residues. V dropped 5 bases and J dropped 6 bases, with 14 bases sitting between them. The chain's CDR3 is CASSPNTGSEQYF. CDR3 DNA sequence: TGTGCCAGCAGCCCGAACACAGGGAGCGAGCAGTACTTC.

This clonotype occurred a few times. Written as DNA, the CDR3 is TGTGCTAGTGGTTTGGCAATGGGACTTTTTCAGCAGTTCTTC. It is translated as CASGLAMGLFQQFF. This rearrangement joins TRBV12-5 to TRBJ2-1; a weak D match, TRBD2 (6 bases). The CDR3 loop spans 14 amino acids. Looked up from germline, CDR1 is LGHNT and CDR2 is FRNRAP. Trimming removed 1 base at V and 11 bases at J, with 15 bases between. The whole variable domain, remainder taken from reference TRBV12-5 and TRBJ2-1, is DARVTQTPRHKVTEMGQEVTMRCQPILGHNTVFWYRQTMMQGLELLAYFRNRAPLDDSGMPKDRFSAEMPDATLATLKIQPSEPRDSAVYFCASGLAMGLFQQFFGPGTRLTVL.

This clonotype was counted at least ten times. The chain recombines TRBV7-2 with TRBJ2-7; 8 bases are shared with TRBD1. V trimming: 3 bases; J trimming: 0 bases; junction bases outside the gene matches: 1. The CDR3 has 14 amino acids. Germline V gives CDR1 SGHTA, CDR2 FQGNSA. The CDR3 DNA sequence: TGTGCCAGCAGCTTGACAGGGGTCTCCTACGAGCAGTACTTC. Protein product: CASSLTGVSYEQYF.

The chain has TRBV3-1 and TRBJ1-1; D uncertain. This CDR3 is built from 13 residues. The germline V and J ends were trimmed by 4 bases and 4 bases, with 10 bases remaining between them. CDR1 is LGHDT and CDR2 is YNNKEL in the germline V gene (reference sequence). Here the CDR3 DNA reads TGTGCCAGCAGCCCGGGTGCTGCCACTGAAGCTTTCTTT. Translated: CASSPGAATEAFF.

This clonotype was seen a few times. The J gene is TRBJ2-3, the V gene TRBV2; 8 bases map to TRBD1. Germline-derived CDR1 and CDR2 are SNHLY and FYNNEI. CDR3 size: 16 residues. With 8 bases clipped from V and 6 bases from J, the junction kept 16 bases outside the gene matches. CDR3 residues: CASLSNPGGAPDTQYF. The DNA of the CDR3 is TGTGCCAGCCTTTCTAACCCAGGGGGCGCGCCGGATACGCAGTATTTT.

The chain couples TRBV11-2 to TRBJ1-2; D is unresolved. CDR3 length: 14 residues. Per the germline V gene, CDR1 is SGHAT and CDR2 is FQNNGV. V lost 1 base and J lost 6, with 12 bases in between. The CDR3 nucleotides read TGTGCCAGCAGCTTAGCTGGGGTTTTTGATGGCTACACCTTC. The encoded protein is CASSLAGVFDGYTF.

This clonotype was seen repeatedly, ten times or more. The rearrangement uses TRBV7-3 and TRBJ2-1; perhaps TRBD1 as D (5 bases). Germline assignment: CDR1 SGHTA and CDR2 FQGTGA. CDR3 length: 13 residues. V lost 5 bases and J 5 bases, leaving 10 bases between the germline ends. In DNA, the CDR3 is TGTGCCAGCAGCCTAGACAGCCACAATGAGCAGTTCTTC. Translating it yields CASSLDSHNEQFF.

This clonotype occurred many times. The chain carries TRBV7-2 and TRBJ2-4; 8 bases agree with TRBD1. V lost 5 bases to trimming and J lost 5 bases; unmatched junction nucleotides: 5. The CDR3 length is 14 residues. Germline-derived CDR1 and CDR2 are SGHTA and FQGNSA. The CDR3 loop is CASSPGQGENIQYF. Here the CDR3 DNA reads TGTGCCAGCAGCCCCGGACAGGGAGAAAACATTCAGTACTTC. The entire variable domain, with the rest obtained from reference TRBV7-2 and TRBJ2-4, is as follows: GAGVSQSPSNKVTEKGKDVELRCDPISGHTALYWYRQSLGQGLEFLIYFQGNSAPDKSGLPSDRFSAERTGGSVSTLTIQRTQQEDSAVYLCASSPGQGENIQYFGAGTRLSVL.

This clonotype showed up many times. The chain carries TRBV4-2 and TRBJ2-7; 10 positions agree with TRBD2. Germline assignment: CDR1 LGHNA and CDR2 YNFKEQ. This CDR3 has 17 residues. V was clipped by 0 bases and J by 4 bases; unmatched bases: 9. The CDR3 nucleotides are TGTGCCAGCAGCCAAGAGGTTGAAAGGACTAGCGGTTACGAGCAGTACTTC. Translation: CASSQEVERTSGYEQYF.

This clonotype appeared many times. The chain is built from TRBV12-3 or TRBV12-4 and TRBJ2-2; D is ambiguous. The CDR3 loop spans 11 amino acids. V lost 6 bases to trimming and J lost 10 bases, with 9 bases between them. In DNA form, the CDR3 reads TGTGCCAGCAGAGGGTTCGCGGAGCTGTTTTTT. The encoded protein is CASRGFAELFF.

This clonotype was seen many times. This rearrangement joins TRBV30 to TRBJ2-3; D gene uncertain. The CDR3 has 11 residues. V lost 5 bases to trimming and J lost 3 bases, with 6 bases between them. Germline values: CDR1 GTSNPN, CDR2 SVGIG (reference sequence). This CDR3 reads CAWGKTDTQYF. CDR3 coding DNA: TGTGCCTGGGGTAAAACAGATACGCAGTATTTT.

The sample holds many counts of this clonotype. V is TRBV7-3 and J is TRBJ2-1; no clear D gene. The CDR3 covers 16 residues. Trimming pared 1 base from V and 4 bases from J, leaving 14 bases between. Per the germline V gene, CDR1 is SGHTA and CDR2 is FQGTGA. The CDR3 is CASSLSRTSPYNEQFF. Written as DNA, the CDR3 is TGTGCCAGCAGCTTAAGTCGGACGAGTCCTTACAATGAGCAGTTCTTC.

The sample holds many counts of this clonotype. The V call is TRBV12-3 or TRBV12-4, the J call TRBJ2-2, with D tentatively TRBD1 or TRBD2 (5 bases each). The V end lost 5 bases, the J end lost 7 bases, and 23 bases lay between the germline ends. The CDR3 is 17 amino acids. The CDR3 reads CASSDRRRGLVIGELFF. The CDR3 bases are TGTGCCAGCAGTGACCGGCGCCGGGGCCTTGTTATCGGGGAGCTGTTTTTT.

This clonotype was observed many times. The chain joins TRBV12-3 or TRBV12-4 to TRBJ2-5; D uncertain. CDR3 length equals 12 residues. V was clipped by 3 bases and J by 3 bases, with 5 bases between them. CDR3 sequence reads: CASSFREETQYF. The CDR3 coding sequence is TGTGCCAGCAGTTTTCGGGAAGAGACCCAGTACTTC.

This clonotype has ten or more counts. The rearrangement links TRBV12-3 or TRBV12-4 to TRBJ2-2; the match to TRBD2 covers 8 bases. The V segment lost 1 base and the J segment 7 bases; nucleotides outside the gene matches: 8. The CDR3 spans 16 residues. The CDR3 DNA reads as TGTGCCAGCAGTTTAGGCCGTAGCGGGAAAGGCGGGGAGCTGTTTTTT. As protein: CASSLGRSGKGGELFF.

This clonotype was seen repeatedly, ten times or more. This sequence joins TRBV3-1 and TRBJ2-1; the D call may be TRBD1 or TRBD2 (5 bases each). The CDR3 sequence is 14 residues long. V dropped 4 bases and J dropped 12 bases, with 19 bases sitting between them. Germline V CDR1 and CDR2: LGHDT, YNNKEL (reference sequence). CDR3 amino acids: CASSPSRDAVGQFF. The CDR3 DNA reads as TGTGCCAGCAGCCCGTCCCGGGACGCGGTCGGGCAGTTCTTC.

The chain couples TRBV20-1 to TRBJ2-5; D unclear. The V end lost 3 bases, the J end lost 4 bases, and 12 bases lay between the germline ends. The CDR3 is 13 residues long. Looked up from germline, CDR1 is DFQATT and CDR2 is SNEGSKA (reference sequence). This CDR3 reads CSASGPPGETQYF. CDR3 nucleotide sequence: TGCAGTGCTAGCGGACCCCCTGGAGAGACCCAGTACTTC.

This clonotype was counted ten times or more. The rearrangement uses TRBV5-1 and TRBJ1-1; D is ambiguous. Trimming shortened V by 1 base and J by 0 bases, and 13 bases separated the two germline ends. Germline CDR1 is SGHRS and CDR2 is YFSETQ. This CDR3 region has 16 residues. CDR3: CASSLRRAGMNTEAFF. DNA of the CDR3: TGCGCCAGCAGCTTGAGGAGGGCGGGGATGAACACTGAAGCTTTCTTT.

The chain carries TRBV6-6 and TRBJ2-3; perhaps TRBD1 as D (5 bases). Trimming pared 5 bases from V and 7 bases from J, leaving 16 bases between. The CDR3 consists of 14 residues. Germline values: CDR1 MNHNY, CDR2 SVGAGI (reference sequence). CDR3 sequence: CASSPSDSRYTQYF. The CDR3 region has the DNA TGTGCCAGCAGTCCCTCAGACAGCCGGTATACGCAGTATTTT.

In this sample, this clonotype turned up a few times. The gene calls are TRBV5-4 and TRBJ2-7; either TRBD1 or TRBD2 may fit D (5 bases each). The ends were cut back, 4 bases at V and 3 bases at J, with 14 bases in the middle. The germline gives CDR1 SGHNT, CDR2 YYREEE (reference sequence). This CDR3 has 14 residues. The chain's CDR3 is CASSRDGTRYEQYF. The CDR3, as DNA: TGTGCCAGCAGCCGGGACGGGACCCGCTACGAGCAGTACTTC.

This clonotype was seen repeatedly, ten times or more. The CDR3 nucleotides are TGTGCCAGCAGCCAAGATTGGGGTACCGGGGAGCTGTTTTTT. This encodes CASSQDWGTGELFF. The chain carries TRBV3-1 and TRBJ2-2; no clear D gene. The CDR3 sequence is 14 residues long. CDR1 is LGHDT and CDR2 is YNNKEL in the germline V gene (reference sequence). Trimming cost V 0 bases and J 5 bases, with 7 bases left between them.

By sample fraction, this clonotype is medium-sized. The chain combines TRBV12-3 or TRBV12-4 with TRBJ2-3, with 7 bases lining up with TRBD1. There are 12 residues in the CDR3. V trimming: 3 bases; J trimming: 12 bases; junction bases outside the gene matches: 6. CDR3 in amino acids: CASSFSDRVQYF. CDR3 sequence (DNA): TGTGCCAGCAGTTTCTCTGACAGGGTCCAGTATTTT.

The rearrangement joins TRBV20-1 to TRBJ1-6; TRBD1 might be the D (6 bases). The CDR3 runs 17 residues. In germline, CDR1 is DFQATT, CDR2 SNEGSKA (reference sequence). The germline V and J ends were trimmed by 0 bases and 10 bases, with 22 bases remaining between them. CDR3 amino acids: CSARDRAGDPIRSPLHF. CDR3 sequence (DNA): TGCAGTGCTAGAGATCGGGCAGGGGACCCTATACGGTCACCCCTCCACTTT.

This clonotype has more than one count but fewer than ten. V is TRBV5-6 and J is TRBJ2-7, with D maybe TRBD1 (6 bases). CDR3 length: 15 amino acids. Looked up from germline, CDR1 is SGHDT and CDR2 is YYEEEE. V gave up 5 bases and J gave up 2 bases, with 17 bases separating them. The CDR3 loop is CASSSPGQTTYEQYF. The CDR3 nucleotides are TGTGCCAGCAGTTCCCCGGGACAAACAACCTACGAGCAGTACTTC.

This clonotype was counted only a few times. The chain uses TRBV20-1 and TRBJ1-2; 10 bases are a match to TRBD1. The CDR3 runs to 17 residues. Unmatched junction bases numbered 16, after V lost 4 bases and J lost 5 bases. Germline values: CDR1 DFQATT, CDR2 SNEGSKA (reference sequence). The CDR3 DNA sequence: TGCAGTGCTAAACAGGACACGCGGACAGGGGGAAGTTATGGCTACACCTTC. This translates into CSAKQDTRTGGSYGYTF.

A few counts support this clonotype. The rearrangement uses TRBV20-1 and TRBJ2-3; D not resolved. Germline CDR1 reads DFQATT; CDR2 reads SNEGSKA (reference sequence). The CDR3 contains 13 residues. V gave up 2 bases and J gave up 6 bases, with 12 bases separating them. CDR3 sequence: CSARSPIGDTQYF. The DNA for the CDR3 is TGCAGTGCTAGAAGCCCAATCGGGGATACGCAGTATTTT.

This clonotype was found many times. The rearrangement links TRBV7-2 to TRBJ2-3; D remains unclear. V was pared by 7 bases and J by 0 bases, with 14 bases between. Germline V gives CDR1 SGHTA, CDR2 FQGNSA. The CDR3 spans 15 residues. CDR3 bases: TGTGCCAGCATCCCCCTGTGGCCTAGCACAGATACGCAGTATTTT. Amino acids: CASIPLWPSTDTQYF.

This clonotype came up a few times. The rearrangement links TRBV7-2 to TRBJ1-6, with D tentatively TRBD1 (5 bases). The CDR3 totals 15 residues. Germline V gene lookup returns CDR1 SGHTA and CDR2 FQGNSA. V shed 5 bases and J shed 8 bases, with 16 bases lying between them. The CDR3, as DNA: TGTGCCAGCAGCACCCGGACACAGACCTATTCACCCCTCCACTTT. This gives the protein CASSTRTQTYSPLHF.